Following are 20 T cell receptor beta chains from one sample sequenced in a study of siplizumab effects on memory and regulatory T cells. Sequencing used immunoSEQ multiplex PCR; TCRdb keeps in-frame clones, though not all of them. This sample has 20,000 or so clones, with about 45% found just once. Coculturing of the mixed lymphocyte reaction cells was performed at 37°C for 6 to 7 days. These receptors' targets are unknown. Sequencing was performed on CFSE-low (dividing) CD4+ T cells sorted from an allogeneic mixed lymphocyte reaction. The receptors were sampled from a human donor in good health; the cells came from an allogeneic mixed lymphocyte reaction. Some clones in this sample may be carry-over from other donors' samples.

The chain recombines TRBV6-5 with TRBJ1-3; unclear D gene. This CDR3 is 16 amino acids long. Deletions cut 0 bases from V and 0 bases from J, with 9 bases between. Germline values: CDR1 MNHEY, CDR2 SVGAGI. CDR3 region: CASSYSGRTSGNTIYF. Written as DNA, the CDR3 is TGTGCCAGCAGTTACTCGGGCAGGACCTCTGGAAACACCATATATTTT.

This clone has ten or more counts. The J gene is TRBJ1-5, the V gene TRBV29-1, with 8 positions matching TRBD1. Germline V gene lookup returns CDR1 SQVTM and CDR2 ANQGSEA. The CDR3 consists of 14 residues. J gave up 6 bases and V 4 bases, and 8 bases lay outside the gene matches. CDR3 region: CSVVPTGGGQPQHF. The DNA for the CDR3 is TGCAGCGTTGTTCCAACAGGGGGTGGTCAGCCCCAGCATTTT.

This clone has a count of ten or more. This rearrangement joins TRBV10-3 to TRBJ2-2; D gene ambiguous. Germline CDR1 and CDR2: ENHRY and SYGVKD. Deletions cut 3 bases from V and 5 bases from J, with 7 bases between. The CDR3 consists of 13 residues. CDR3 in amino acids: CAISDWVTGELFF. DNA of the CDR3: TGTGCCATCAGTGATTGGGTAACCGGGGAGCTGTTTTTT.

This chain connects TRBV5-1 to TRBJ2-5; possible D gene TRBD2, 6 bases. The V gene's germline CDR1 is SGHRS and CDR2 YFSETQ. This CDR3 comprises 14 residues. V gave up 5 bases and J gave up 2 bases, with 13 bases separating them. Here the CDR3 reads CASRFFGTQETQYF. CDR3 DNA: TGCGCCAGCAGATTTTTCGGGACTCAAGAGACCCAGTACTTC.

The DNA for the CDR3 is TGTGCCAGCAGCTACCGACAGGGCCCTGAAGCTTTCTTT. Translation: CASSYRQGPEAFF. The rearrangement joins TRBV7-9 to TRBJ1-1, with TRBD1 matching 7 bases. This CDR3 contains 13 residues. J lost 6 bases, V lost 4 bases, and 5 bases had no gene match. Germline CDR1 and CDR2: SEHNR and FQNEAQ (reference sequence).

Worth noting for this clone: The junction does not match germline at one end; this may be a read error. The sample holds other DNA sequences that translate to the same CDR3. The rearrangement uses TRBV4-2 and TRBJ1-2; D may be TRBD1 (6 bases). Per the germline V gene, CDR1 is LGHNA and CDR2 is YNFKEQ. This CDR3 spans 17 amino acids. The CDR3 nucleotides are TGTGCCAGCAGCCCGGTCCGGGGGGCAGGGCAGAACTATGGTTACACCTTC. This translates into CASSPVRGAGQNYGYTF.

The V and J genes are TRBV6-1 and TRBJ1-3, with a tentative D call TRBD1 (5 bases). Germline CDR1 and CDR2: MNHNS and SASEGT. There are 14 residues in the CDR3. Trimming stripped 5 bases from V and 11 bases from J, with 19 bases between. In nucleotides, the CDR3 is TGTGCCAGCAGTCCGGGACTTTACTCTTGGTCCATATATTTT. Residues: CASSPGLYSWSIYF.

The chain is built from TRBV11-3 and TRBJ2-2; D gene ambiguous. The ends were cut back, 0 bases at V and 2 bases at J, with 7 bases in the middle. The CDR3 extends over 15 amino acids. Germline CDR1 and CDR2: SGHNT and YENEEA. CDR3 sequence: CASSLESHNTGELFF. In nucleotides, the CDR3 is TGTGCCAGCAGCTTAGAATCCCATAACACCGGGGAGCTGTTTTTT.

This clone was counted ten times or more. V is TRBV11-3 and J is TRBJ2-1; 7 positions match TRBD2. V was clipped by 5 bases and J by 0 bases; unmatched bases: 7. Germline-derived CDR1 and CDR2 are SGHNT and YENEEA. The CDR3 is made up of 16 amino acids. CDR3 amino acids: CASSRSIAGSYNEQFF. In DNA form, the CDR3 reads TGTGCCAGCAGCCGGAGTATAGCGGGCTCCTACAATGAGCAGTTCTTC.

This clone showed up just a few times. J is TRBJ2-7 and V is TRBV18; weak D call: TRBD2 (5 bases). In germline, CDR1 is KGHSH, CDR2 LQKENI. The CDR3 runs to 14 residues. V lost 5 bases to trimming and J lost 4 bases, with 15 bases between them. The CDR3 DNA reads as TGTGCCAGCTCAGCCGAGGGAATTGGGTACGAGCAGTACTTC. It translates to CASSAEGIGYEQYF.

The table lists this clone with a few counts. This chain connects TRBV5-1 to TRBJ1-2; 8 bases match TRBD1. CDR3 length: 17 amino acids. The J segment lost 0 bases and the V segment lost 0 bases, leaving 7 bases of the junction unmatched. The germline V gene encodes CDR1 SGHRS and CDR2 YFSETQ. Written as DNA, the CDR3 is TGCGCCAGCAGCTTGGGGCAGGGGGCTCGAGCTAACTATGGCTACACCTTC. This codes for CASSLGQGARANYGYTF.

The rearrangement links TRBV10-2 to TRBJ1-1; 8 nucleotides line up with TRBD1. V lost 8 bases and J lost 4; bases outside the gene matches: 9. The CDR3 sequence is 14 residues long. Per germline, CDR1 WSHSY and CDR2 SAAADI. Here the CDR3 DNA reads TGCGCCAGCTCGCGGACAGGGACAATCACTGAAGCTTTCTTT. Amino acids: CASSRTGTITEAFF.

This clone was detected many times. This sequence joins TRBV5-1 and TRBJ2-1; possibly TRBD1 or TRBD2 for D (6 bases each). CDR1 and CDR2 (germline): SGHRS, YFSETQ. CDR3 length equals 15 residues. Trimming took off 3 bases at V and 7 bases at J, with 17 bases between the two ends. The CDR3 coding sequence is TGCGCCAGCAGCTGGTCCCCGGGGGCAGGGAATGAGCAGTTCTTC. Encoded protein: CASSWSPGAGNEQFF. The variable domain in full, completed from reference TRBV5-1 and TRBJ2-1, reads KAGVTQTPRYLIKTRGQQVTLSCSPISGHRSVSWYQQTPGQGLQFLFEYFSETQRNKGNFPGRFSGRQFSNSRSEMNVSTLELGDSALYLCASSWSPGAGNEQFFGPGTRLTVL.

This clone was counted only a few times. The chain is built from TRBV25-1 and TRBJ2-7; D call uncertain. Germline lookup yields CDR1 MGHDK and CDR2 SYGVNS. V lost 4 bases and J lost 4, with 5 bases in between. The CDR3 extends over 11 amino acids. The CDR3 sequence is CASSVFYEQYF. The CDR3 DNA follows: TGTGCCAGCAGTGTCTTTTACGAGCAGTACTTC.

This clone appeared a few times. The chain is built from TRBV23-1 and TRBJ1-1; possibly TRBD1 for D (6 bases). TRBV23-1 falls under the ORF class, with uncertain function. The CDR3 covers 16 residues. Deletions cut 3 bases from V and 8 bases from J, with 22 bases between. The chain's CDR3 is CASSHQLPDRREEAFF. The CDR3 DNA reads TGCGCCAGCAGTCACCAACTACCGGACAGACGGGAGGAAGCTTTCTTT.

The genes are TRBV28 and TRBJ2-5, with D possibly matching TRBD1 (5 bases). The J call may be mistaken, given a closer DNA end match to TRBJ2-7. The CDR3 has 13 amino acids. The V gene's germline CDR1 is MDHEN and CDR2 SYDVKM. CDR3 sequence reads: CASSQGANYEQYF. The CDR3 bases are TGTGCCAGCAGTCAAGGGGCTAACTACGAGCAGTACTTC.

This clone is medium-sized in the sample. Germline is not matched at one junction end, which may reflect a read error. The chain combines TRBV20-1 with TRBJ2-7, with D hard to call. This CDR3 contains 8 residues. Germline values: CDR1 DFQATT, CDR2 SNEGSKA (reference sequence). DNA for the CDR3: TGCAGTGCTCATGGTAGAATCTTC. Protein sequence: CSAHGRIF.

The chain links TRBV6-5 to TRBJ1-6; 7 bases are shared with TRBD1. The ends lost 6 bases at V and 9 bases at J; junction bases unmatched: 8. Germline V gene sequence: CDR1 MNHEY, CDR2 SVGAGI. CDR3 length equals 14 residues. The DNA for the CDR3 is TGTGCCAGCAGACGGACAGGACCAGCTTCACCCCTCCACTTT. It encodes CASRRTGPASPLHF.

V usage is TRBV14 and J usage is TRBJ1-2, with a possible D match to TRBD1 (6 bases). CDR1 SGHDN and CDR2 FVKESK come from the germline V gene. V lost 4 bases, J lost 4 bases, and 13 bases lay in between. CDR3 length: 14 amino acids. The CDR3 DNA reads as TGTGCCAGCAGCCCGGACAGATTTTTCTATGGCTACACCTTC. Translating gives CASSPDRFFYGYTF.

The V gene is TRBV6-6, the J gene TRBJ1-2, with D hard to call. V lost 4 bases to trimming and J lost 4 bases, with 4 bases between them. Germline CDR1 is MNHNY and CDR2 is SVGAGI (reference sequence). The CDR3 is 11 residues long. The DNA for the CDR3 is TGTGCCAGCAGTTTTGGCTATGGCTACACCTTC. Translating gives CASSFGYGYTF.